This entry concerns a single T cell receptor (beta chain). Its antigen is as yet unknown. With 2 bases clipped from V and 2 bases from J, the junction kept 3 bases outside the gene matches. The CDR3 contains 16 residues. Looked up from germline, CDR1 is LGHNA and CDR2 is YNFKEQ. This entry belongs to a study of cytomegalovirus exposure and HLA in healthy donors. In the study overall: For the approximately 400 genotyped donors, over 80% fell within the Caucasian-associated ancestry cluster. Study findings and constraints: TRBV6-2, TRBV6-3 and some other V segments were unresolvable in 87-base-pair reads. The authors considered a cluster of highly shared sequence variants likely to be a sequencing artifact. In an earlier analysis, about 87% or about 30%: the productive usage of most TCR beta V segments.

Use of 60 Vbeta and 13 Jbeta primers characterized the PCR. Clones were read by immunoSEQ multiplex PCR, and TCRdb kept only the in-frame ones, dropping some. The sample has about 110,000 clones, 65% to 80% seen once. This receptor was taken from a young man in good health and CMV-seropositive. This chain connects TRBV4-2 to TRBJ2-6, with TRBD1 identical over 7 bases. The source material was PBMCs. The CDR3 DNA follows: TGTGCCAGCAGCCAACCCGACAGGGCTGGGGCCAACGTCCTGACTTTC. As protein: CASSQPDRAGANVLTF.